This record concerns one TCR beta chain sequence. Germline CDR1 reads SGHTA; CDR2 reads FQGNSA. V gave up 4 bases and J gave up 5 bases; unmatched junction bases: 7. This CDR3 has 14 residues. Staff drew 9 to 10 milliliters of peripheral blood from each donor. The data were taken from a study of blood T cells in healthy people across ages. Together with a sample-barcoded 5' primer, a J-beta primer mix was included in a second PCR lasting roughly 6 to 12 cycles. Each of the cDNA molecules was tagged by a template-switch adaptor with 12 random nucleotides. TCRdb re-called the 5' RACE reads with MiXCR, one entry per CDR3 protein. The data contain some 1,800,000 distinct CDR3 sequences, about two fifths of them singletons.

Sequenced: blood. This sequence joins TRBV7-2 and TRBJ1-2; 7 bases fit TRBD1. This clonotype was obtained from a human donor in good health. The chain's CDR3 is CASSSRGQQYGYTF. The CDR3 nucleotides are TGTGCCAGCAGCTCGAGGGGGCAACAGTATGGCTACACCTTC.